The 10 T cell receptor beta chains below were found in one sample sequenced in a study of cytomegalovirus exposure and HLA in healthy donors. PCR was performed using 60 Vbeta and 13 Jbeta primers. Clones were read by immunoSEQ multiplex PCR, and TCRdb kept only the in-frame ones, dropping some. The sample has approximately 290,000 clones, roughly 80% seen once. Sample: PBMCs. The receptors derive from a girl aged 2-15 years in good health and CMV-seronegative.

The chain has TRBV5-1 and TRBJ1-1; D unclear. Germline CDR1 SGHRS, CDR2 YFSETQ. The CDR3 runs 13 residues. V lost 4 bases, J lost 2 bases, and 9 bases lay in between. In DNA, the CDR3 is TGCGCCAGCAGCCTCCTGGCAAACACTGAAGCTTTCTTT. This encodes CASSLLANTEAFF. Full variable domain (rest looked up from reference TRBV5-1 and TRBJ1-1): KAGVTQTPRYLIKTRGQQVTLSCSPISGHRSVSWYQQTPGQGLQFLFEYFSETQRNKGNFPGRFSGRQFSNSRSEMNVSTLELGDSALYLCASSLLANTEAFFGQGTRLTVV.

The chain combines TRBV2 with TRBJ2-1, with a weak D call TRBD2 (6 bases). The V end was cut by 2 bases, the J end by 0 bases, with 14 bases between. From germline, CDR1 is SNHLY and CDR2 FYNNEI. This CDR3 has 17 residues. CDR3 residues: CASSEFRGGFSYNEQFF. CDR3 coding DNA: TGTGCCAGCAGTGAATTTAGAGGAGGGTTCTCCTACAATGAGCAGTTCTTC. The whole variable domain, filled in from reference TRBV2 and TRBJ2-1, reads EPEVTQTPSHQVTQMGQEVILRCVPISNHLYFYWYRQILGQKVEFLVSFYNNEISEKSEIFDDQFSVERPDGSNFTLKIRSTKLEDSAMYFCASSEFRGGFSYNEQFFGPGTRLTVL.

This clone was found once. This chain links TRBV25-1 with TRBJ2-1, with D possibly TRBD1 on 5 matching bases. Trimming cost V 7 bases and J 9 bases, with 22 bases left between them. The germline V gene has CDR1 MGHDK and CDR2 SYGVNS. CDR3 length equals 15 residues. CDR3 amino acids: CASTNNGAGLSEQFF. The CDR3 region has the DNA TGTGCCAGCACAAACAATGGGGCTGGTTTGTCTGAGCAGTTCTTC.

V is TRBV27 and J is TRBJ2-1; TRBD2 agrees at 13 bases. Trimming at V came to 0 bases and at J to 10 bases, leaving 6 bases not matched to a gene. The CDR3 has 16 amino acids. Germline CDR1 is MNHEY and CDR2 is SMNVEV (reference sequence). This chain's CDR3 is CASSLSGTSGVKEQFF. Here the CDR3 DNA reads TGTGCCAGCAGTTTATCCGGGACTAGCGGGGTCAAAGAGCAGTTCTTC.

As regards this clone: This sample includes further DNA sequences coding for the same CDR3. The chain links TRBV6-4 to TRBJ2-1; 7 positions agree with TRBD2. The CDR3 has 15 residues. V lost 0 bases and J lost 1; bases outside the gene matches: 0. Germline CDR1 and CDR2: MRHNA and SNTAGT. Here the CDR3 DNA reads TGTGCCAGCAGTGACTCTAGCGGGTCCTACAATGAGCAGTTCTTC. Amino acid sequence: CASSDSSGSYNEQFF.

This clone was observed a handful of times. The genes are TRBV7-9 and TRBJ1-3; D is unresolved. Trimming took off 4 bases at V and 0 bases at J, with 10 bases between the two ends. This CDR3 contains 15 residues. The germline gives CDR1 SEHNR, CDR2 FQNEAQ (reference sequence). The CDR3, as DNA: TGTGCCAGCAGCTCACTAGACGGCTCTGGAAACACCATATATTTT. This codes for CASSSLDGSGNTIYF.

V usage is TRBV6-5 and J usage is TRBJ1-5; D might be TRBD1 (5 bases). Trimming took off 3 bases at V and 7 bases at J, with 10 bases between the two ends. The germline CDR1 and CDR2 sequences are MNHEY and SVGAGI. The CDR3 length is 13 residues. The CDR3 DNA follows: TGTGCCAGCAGTTATCAGGGTGAGCAGCCCCAGCATTTT. This encodes CASSYQGEQPQHF.

This chain connects TRBV7-3 to TRBJ2-6; maybe TRBD1 (5 bases). V was pared by 5 bases and J by 1 base, with 12 bases between. This CDR3 is 16 amino acids long. Germline CDR1 SGHTA, CDR2 FQGTGA. The DNA of the CDR3 is TGTGCCAGCAGCACACAAACAGGATCTGGGGCCAACGTCCTGACTTTC. Protein sequence: CASSTQTGSGANVLTF.

The V call is TRBV7-9, the J call TRBJ1-6; D not certain. V lost 0 bases and J lost 9, with 6 bases in between. Per germline, CDR1 SEHNR and CDR2 FQNEAQ (reference sequence). CDR3 length: 13 residues. The CDR3 region has the DNA TGTGCCAGCAGCTTAGCCGGGGTTTCACCCCTCCACTTT. It translates to CASSLAGVSPLHF.

The chain has TRBV10-3 and TRBJ1-1; D is unresolved. Germline CDR1 is ENHRY and CDR2 is SYGVKD. V lost 2 bases and J 5 bases, leaving 12 bases between the germline ends. This CDR3 region has 14 residues. The chain's CDR3 is CAISESVGKTEAFF. For the CDR3, the DNA is TGTGCCATCAGTGAGAGTGTCGGGAAGACTGAAGCTTTCTTT.